What follows describes a single T cell receptor beta chain. Its antigen is not known. This record comes from a study of cytomegalovirus exposure and HLA in healthy donors. V lost 4 bases, J lost 3 bases, and 8 bases stayed unmatched. This CDR3 has 15 residues. Germline V gene lookup returns CDR1 MDHEN and CDR2 SYDVKM. Primers: 60 Vbeta forward and 13 Jbeta reverse. Method: immunoSEQ multiplex PCR; TCRdb's copy keeps in-frame clones and lacks some. The sample has about 110,000 clones, 71% seen once. Study-level results: Prior analysis indicated that the majority of TCR beta V segments exhibited productivity approximately 87% or approximately 30% of the time. In vitro testing confirmed a few CMV-associated chains as specific for CMV antigens.

The specimen sequenced was PBMCs. This sequence joins TRBV28 and TRBJ1-2, with 7 bases that match TRBD1. The TCR comes from a female donor in good health and CMV-seronegative. The CDR3: CASSSFYRGYYGYTF. In DNA, the CDR3 is TGTGCCAGCAGTTCCTTCTACAGGGGTTACTATGGCTACACCTTC.